The 19 T cell receptor beta chains reported below all come from one sample, sequenced in a study of Ad26.COV2.S vaccination and SARS-CoV-2 variants. The treatment here: about 20 received Ad26.COV2.S at low or high dose, single or two shots; roughly five received placebo; per-sample allocation not given. It was on day 63 after the first vaccine or placebo injection that samples were taken. Profiled with immunoSEQ multiplex PCR; TCRdb holds only in-frame clones, not every one. The sample lists about 280,000 clones, around 87% occurring once. The specimen comprised peripheral blood, sampled in a trial of Ad26.COV2.S vaccine versus placebo. These receptors were obtained from a person aged 18 to 59 who received the Ad26.COV2.S COVID-19 vaccine or a placebo.

The chain employs TRBV9 and TRBJ1-6, with D possibly TRBD1 on 5 matching bases. V was pared by 1 base and J by 7 bases, with 9 bases between. Germline CDR1 is SGDLS and CDR2 is YYNGEE. This CDR3 comprises 14 residues. Here the CDR3 DNA reads TGTGCCAGCAGCGTACGACAGTTCAATTCACCCCTCCACTTT. Translating it yields CASSVRQFNSPLHF. Full variable domain (rest looked up from reference TRBV9 and TRBJ1-6): DSGVTQTPKHLITATGQRVTLRCSPRSGDLSVYWYQQSLDQGLQFLIQYYNGEERAKGNILERFSAQQFPDLHSELNLSSLELGDSALYFCASSVRQFNSPLHFGNGTRLTVT.

The chain combines TRBV18 with TRBJ2-3; 7 positions match TRBD2. Germline V gives CDR1 KGHSH, CDR2 LQKENI. This CDR3 is 16 amino acids long. V lost 3 bases, J lost 0 bases, and 6 bases stayed unmatched. CDR3 amino acids: CASSPPSGTSTDTQYF. In DNA form, the CDR3 reads TGTGCCAGCTCACCCCCGAGCGGGACTAGCACAGATACGCAGTATTTT.

The chain employs TRBV29-1 and TRBJ2-5; D unresolved. This CDR3 region has 13 residues. Trimming cost V 7 bases and J 3 bases, with 15 bases left between them. In germline, CDR1 is SQVTM, CDR2 ANQGSEA. The CDR3 here is CSAPMVSEETQYF. The CDR3 nucleotides read TGCAGCGCCCCTATGGTCAGCGAAGAGACCCAGTACTTC.

V and J are TRBV19 and TRBJ2-2; TRBD2 matches at 10 bases. Trimming at V came to 3 bases and at J to 8 bases, leaving 6 bases not matched to a gene. This CDR3 contains 15 residues. Looked up from germline, CDR1 is LNHDA and CDR2 is SQIVND (reference sequence). The CDR3 region is CASSIGLAGEGELFF. Here the CDR3 DNA reads TGTGCCAGTAGTATCGGGCTAGCGGGAGAGGGGGAGCTGTTTTTT.

V and J are TRBV2 and TRBJ1-2, with TRBD1 identical over 9 bases. Germline V gene lookup returns CDR1 SNHLY and CDR2 FYNNEI. The CDR3 extends over 11 amino acids. CDR3 sequence: CVTGGSDGYTF. The CDR3 region has the DNA TGTGTTACAGGGGGCTCGGATGGCTACACCTTC.

V usage is TRBV7-6 and J usage is TRBJ2-5; tentative D call: TRBD1 (6 bases). Trimming took off 5 bases at V and 2 bases at J, with 12 bases between the two ends. Per the germline V gene, CDR1 is SGHVS and CDR2 is FNYEAQ. The CDR3 is 14 amino acids. The DNA for the CDR3 is TGTGCCAGCAGCCTTACGACAGGTCAAGAGACCCAGTACTTC. It codes for CASSLTTGQETQYF.

The chain uses TRBV6-1 and TRBJ2-3; D is uncertain. The CDR3 is 14 amino acids. Germline V lookup: CDR1 MNHNS, CDR2 SASEGT. Between the trimmed V and J ends, which lost 2 bases and 5 bases, there was a span of 11 bases. CDR3 loop: CASSEWEGVDTQYF. The CDR3, as DNA: TGTGCCAGCAGTGAATGGGAAGGAGTAGATACGCAGTATTTT.

The V gene is TRBV5-1, the J gene TRBJ2-1; 8 bases map to TRBD1. CDR1 is SGHRS, CDR2 YFSETQ, per germline. The CDR3 extends over 15 amino acids. Trimming took 4 bases from V and 4 from J; bases not matched to a gene: 7. The CDR3 is CASSPDGTGYNEQFF. Here the CDR3 DNA reads TGCGCCAGCAGCCCGGACGGGACAGGTTACAATGAGCAGTTCTTC.

V usage is TRBV5-1 and J usage is TRBJ2-1; no definite D call. V lost 4 bases, J lost 6 bases, and 11 bases lay in between. CDR3 length: 13 residues. Germline lookup yields CDR1 SGHRS and CDR2 YFSETQ. The CDR3 sequence is CASSAADFNEQFF. The CDR3, as DNA: TGCGCCAGCAGCGCTGCCGATTTCAATGAGCAGTTCTTC.

V usage is TRBV4-1 and J usage is TRBJ1-1; tentatively, D is TRBD1 (5 bases). Germline CDR1 MGHRA, CDR2 YSYEKL. With 0 bases removed from V and 5 bases from J, the gap between germline ends came to 13 bases. The CDR3 is 15 amino acids. CDR3 residues: CASSQDPGGGTEAFF. DNA for the CDR3: TGCGCCAGCAGCCAAGATCCAGGTGGGGGGACTGAAGCTTTCTTT.

The chain is built from TRBV7-8 and TRBJ2-7, with D possibly being TRBD2 (5 bases). Germline CDR1 and CDR2: SGHVS and FQNEAQ. The ends were cut back, 5 bases at V and 6 bases at J, with 14 bases in the middle. This CDR3 region has 13 residues. The CDR3 sequence is CASSLRTAREQYF. The CDR3 coding sequence is TGTGCCAGCAGCCTTCGGACTGCTCGCGAGCAGTACTTC.

This sequence joins TRBV5-4 and TRBJ2-5; 7 bases match TRBD1. V lost 1 base, J lost 1 base, and 1 base stayed unmatched. CDR3 length equals 14 residues. Germline CDR1 SGHNT, CDR2 YYREEE (reference sequence). The CDR3 spells CASSLRDSQETQYF. CDR3 sequence (DNA): TGTGCCAGCAGCTTGAGGGACAGCCAAGAGACCCAGTACTTC.

The V call is TRBV5-6, the J call TRBJ1-1; the D gene is possibly TRBD1 (5 bases). The CDR3 runs to 15 residues. Looked up from germline, CDR1 is SGHDT and CDR2 is YYEEEE. V was trimmed by 2 bases and J by 0 bases, leaving 11 bases between them. The CDR3 reads CASSFYRNMNTEAFF. The DNA of the CDR3 is TGTGCCAGCAGCTTTTACAGGAACATGAACACTGAAGCTTTCTTT.

This clone occurred once. This chain links TRBV7-9 with TRBJ1-1; a weak D match, TRBD1 (5 bases). Germline V lookup: CDR1 SEHNR, CDR2 FQNEAQ (reference sequence). Deletions cut 3 bases from V and 5 bases from J, with 7 bases between. The CDR3 sequence is 12 residues long. CDR3 sequence: CASSLGVTEAFF. CDR3 sequence (DNA): TGTGCCAGCAGCTTGGGGGTGACTGAAGCTTTCTTT.

V and J are TRBV5-1 and TRBJ2-3; a possible D gene is TRBD2 (5 bases). This CDR3 spans 14 amino acids. Between the trimmed V and J ends, which lost 1 base and 4 bases, there was a span of 10 bases. The germline V gene encodes CDR1 SGHRS and CDR2 YFSETQ. CDR3 loop: CASSLSEEADTQYF. The CDR3 coding sequence is TGCGCCAGCAGCTTGAGCGAGGAGGCAGATACGCAGTATTTT.

The chain uses TRBV6-6 and TRBJ1-1, with 8 bases fitting TRBD1. Germline CDR1 reads MNHNY; CDR2 reads SVGAGI (reference sequence). This CDR3 contains 13 residues. The ends lost 6 bases at V and 8 bases at J; junction bases unmatched: 8. For the CDR3, the DNA is TGTGCCAGCAGGCCCAGGGGGCCAGGAGAAGCTTTCTTT. Encoded protein: CASRPRGPGEAFF.

The gene calls are TRBV28 and TRBJ2-7; D possibly matches TRBD1 or TRBD2 (6 bases each). CDR1 and CDR2 (germline): MDHEN, SYDVKM. This CDR3 has 15 residues. Trimming shortened V by 3 bases and J by 2 bases, and 14 bases separated the two germline ends. The CDR3 protein is CASSFSDGGPYEQYF. Here the CDR3 DNA reads TGTGCCAGCAGTTTTTCTGACGGGGGCCCCTACGAGCAGTACTTC.

For the CDR3, the DNA is TGCGCCAGCAGCCATGTGAACACTGAAGCTTTCTTT. This translates into CASSHVNTEAFF. The V call is TRBV4-1, the J call TRBJ1-1, with unresolved D. Germline values: CDR1 MGHRA, CDR2 YSYEKL. This CDR3 has 12 amino acids. V was shortened by 3 bases and J by 0 bases, with 2 bases between the two germline ends.

The chain links TRBV5-1 to TRBJ1-2; 12 nucleotides line up with TRBD1. The CDR3 totals 14 residues. V gave up 4 bases and J gave up 8 bases; unmatched junction bases: 6. Per the germline V gene, CDR1 is SGHRS and CDR2 is YFSETQ. As DNA, the CDR3 is TGCGCCAGCAGCCCGGGACAGGGGGCTCGAGGCTACACCTTC. As protein: CASSPGQGARGYTF. Filled out from reference TRBV5-1 and TRBJ1-2, the complete variable domain reads KAGVTQTPRYLIKTRGQQVTLSCSPISGHRSVSWYQQTPGQGLQFLFEYFSETQRNKGNFPGRFSGRQFSNSRSEMNVSTLELGDSALYLCASSPGQGARGYTFGSGTRLTVV.